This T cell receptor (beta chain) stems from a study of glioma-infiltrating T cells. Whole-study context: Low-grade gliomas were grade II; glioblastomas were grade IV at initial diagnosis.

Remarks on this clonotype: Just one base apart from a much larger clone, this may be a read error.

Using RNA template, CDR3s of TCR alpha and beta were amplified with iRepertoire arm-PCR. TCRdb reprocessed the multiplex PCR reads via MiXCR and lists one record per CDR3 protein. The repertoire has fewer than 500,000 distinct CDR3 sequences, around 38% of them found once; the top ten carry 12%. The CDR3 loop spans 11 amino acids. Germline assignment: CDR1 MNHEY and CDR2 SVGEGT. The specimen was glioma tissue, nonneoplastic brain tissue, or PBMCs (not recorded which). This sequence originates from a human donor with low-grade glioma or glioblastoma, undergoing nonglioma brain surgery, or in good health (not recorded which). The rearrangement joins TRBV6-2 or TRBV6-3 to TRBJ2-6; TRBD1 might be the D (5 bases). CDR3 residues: CVTSGADVLTF. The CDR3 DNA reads TGTGTGACCTCTGGGGCCGACGTCCTGACTTTC.